The T cell receptor beta chain described here comes from a study of OX40 agonist ivuxolimab in advanced cancers. Turning to the study itself: Patients with prior anti-PD-1, anti-PD-L1 or anti-CTLA-4 therapy were eligible; about 40% had some.

General study results and limits: Clonal expansion was seen in CD4+ and CD8+ blood T cells by week 6 at 0.1 to 3.0 mg/kg. Normalized T-cell clonal expansion was also low in some nonresponders.

The length of the CDR3 is 19 residues. The germline V gene encodes CDR1 KGHSH and CDR2 LQKENI. V dropped 3 bases and J dropped 1; count of bases not matched to a gene: 11. Blood specimens came from baseline, cycle 4 day 1, and cycle 7 day 1. Regarding this clone: Its specificity is unknown. Other DNA sequences within the sample encode an identical CDR3.

Only in-frame clones appear in the TCRdb table, and some are missing; sequencing was by immunoSEQ multiplex PCR. The sample includes fewer than 80,000 clones, approximately 85% of them seen just once. The V gene is TRBV18, the J gene TRBJ2-2; 10 bases align to TRBD1. The TCR was taken from an adult with an advanced solid tumor such as melanoma, head and neck, liver or kidney cancer. The sample in question was CD4+ or CD8+ T cells sorted from blood, obtained in a trial of the OX40 agonist ivuxolimab. The CDR3 loop is CASSPSGQGKRVNTGELFF. CDR3 nucleotides: TGTGCCAGCTCACCGTCGGGACAGGGGAAAAGGGTGAACACCGGGGAGCTGTTTTTT.